Listed below are T cell receptor beta chains from one sample, sequenced in a study of T cell changes during pregnancy in multiple sclerosis. Generated by immunoSEQ multiplex PCR, the TCRdb table keeps only in-frame clones and is missing some. In the table there are fewer than 60,000 clones, about 92% of which are singletons. Material: peripheral blood, obtained in the third trimester of pregnancy. The receptors originated from a female donor in good health, enrolled as a control in a pregnancy study. The CDR3 runs from the conserved cysteine through the conserved F or W. Each record gives: J gene, V gene, clone size, D gene, CDR3 DNA, CDR3 protein. The D gene is left open where the match is weak. The listing skips clone size in some rows; elsewhere it reads once, few, many or a size class.

TRBJ2-1 TRBV18 . . TGTGCCAGCTCACTTCCGGGACTGAGCGCCTACAATGAGCAGTTCTTC CASSLPGLSAYNEQFF
TRBJ1-5 TRBV6-1 . TRBD1 TGTGCCAGCAGTGAAGCACAGGGGACTTTAAATCAGCCCCAGCATTTT CASSEAQGTLNQPQHF
TRBJ1-1 TRBV6-1 . . TGTGCCAGCAGTGAAGTCGGGGGGGGCACTGAAGCTTTCTTT CASSEVGGGTEAFF
TRBJ1-1 TRBV4-2 . TRBD1 TGTGCCAGCAGCCAGGATGACAGGGGGGGGATGAACACTGAAGCTTTCTTT CASSQDDRGGMNTEAFF
TRBJ2-7 TRBV19 . TRBD2 TGTGCCAGTAGTAGGAATCTAGCGGGAGACGTCTACGAGCAGTACTTC CASSRNLAGDVYEQYF
TRBJ2-1 TRBV5-8 . TRBD2 TGTGCCAGCAGCGTAGGACTAGCGGACTACAATGAGCAGTTCTTC CASSVGLADYNEQFF
TRBJ1-1 TRBV2 few . TGTGCCAGCAGTGAACAGTGGAGGGATACTGAAGCTTTCTTT CASSEQWRDTEAFF
TRBJ2-7 TRBV4-1 . TRBD1 TGCGCCAGCAGCCAACCGGGACAGGGGGCCTCCTACGAGCAGTACTTC CASSQPGQGASYEQYF
TRBJ2-1 TRBV6-5 . . TGTGCCAGCACCCCCGGGGAAGCCTACAATGAGCAGTTCTTC CASTPGEAYNEQFF
TRBJ1-6 TRBV18 . TRBD1 TGTGCCAGCTCACCCGGGACAGGAGCTGTGCCCCTCCACTTT CASSPGTGAVPLHF
TRBJ2-5 TRBV7-2 . TRBD2 TGTGCCAGCAGCTTAAGGACTAGCGGGAGGGCCCAAGAGACCCAGTACTTC CASSLRTSGRAQETQYF
TRBJ1-4 TRBV30 once TRBD1 TGTGCCTGGAGCCGGGACAGGGAAAATGAAAAACTGTTTTTT CAWSRDRENEKLFF
TRBJ1-1 TRBV19 . . TGTGCCAGTAGGAAACAGGGTTACGACACTGAAGCTTTCTTT CASRKQGYDTEAFF
TRBJ1-4 TRBV6-1 . . TGTGCCAGCAGTGAAATCGAGGGAGTAAGGTTTTTT CASSEIEGVRFF
TRBJ2-7 TRBV4-1 . TRBD2 TGCGCCAGCAGCCAAGATAGCGGGATCCCCTACGAGCAGTACTTC CASSQDSGIPYEQYF
TRBJ1-2 TRBV13 medium-sized TRBD1 TGTGCCAGCGCCGGGACAGGGGACTATGGCTACACCTTC CASAGTGDYGYTF
TRBJ1-2 TRBV6-1 . . TGTGCCAGCAGTCCACTCTATGGCTACACCTTC CASSPLYGYTF
TRBJ2-5 TRBV28 . TRBD2 TGTGCCAGCAGCCAGCCGGGAGGACAAACGAAAATAGGGACCCAGTACTTC CASSQPGGQTKIGTQYF
TRBJ1-5 TRBV30 . . TGTGCCTGGAAAAAGGGGGTTGAGGCTCAGCCCCAGCATTTT CAWKKGVEAQPQHF
TRBJ1-5 TRBV4-1 few . TGCGCCAGCAGCCAAGAAGCCGCCGTTAGCAATCAGCCCCAGCATTTT CASSQEAAVSNQPQHF
TRBJ1-5 TRBV12-5 . TRBD1 TGTGCTAGTGGTTTGGTCTTAGGAGGGACAGGGGTCTCCCCGTATAGCAATCAGCCCCAGCATTTT CASGLVLGGTGVSPYSNQPQHF
TRBJ2-6 TRBV7-2 . . TGTGCCAGCAGCTCAGACAGGTCTGGGGCCAACGTCCTGACTTTC CASSSDRSGANVLTF
TRBJ2-1 TRBV2 once . TGTGCCAGCAGTACAAGGGGGTTTGAGCAGTTCTTC CASSTRGFEQFF